Listed here are 31 T cell receptor beta chains from one sample, sequenced in a study of OX40 agonist ivuxolimab in advanced cancers. The assay was immunoSEQ multiplex PCR, and TCRdb's table has in-frame clones only and misses some. The sample includes approximately 49,000 clones, 75% to 90% seen only once; the top ten take around 21%. The sample was CD4+ or CD8+ T cells sorted from blood, taken in a trial of the OX40 agonist ivuxolimab. These receptors all come from an adult with an advanced solid tumor such as melanoma, head and neck, liver or kidney cancer.

V gene TRBV5-6 combines with J gene TRBJ1-2; 9 bases agree with TRBD1. Germline V gives CDR1 SGHDT, CDR2 YYEEEE. Losses at the gene ends were 4 bases for V and 1 base for J; bases not matched to a gene: 2. This CDR3 comprises 14 residues. Here the CDR3 reads CASSPGQGNYGYTF. DNA of the CDR3: TGTGCCAGCAGCCCGGGACAGGGTAACTATGGCTACACCTTC.

This sequence joins TRBV5-5 and TRBJ2-2; no clear D gene. The V gene's germline CDR1 is SGHKS and CDR2 YYEKEE (reference sequence). This CDR3 contains 13 residues. V shed 0 bases and J shed 8 bases, with 8 bases lying between them. CDR3: CASSLESTGELFF. Here the CDR3 DNA reads TGTGCCAGCAGCTTGGAGTCGACGGGGGAGCTGTTTTTT.

The chain uses TRBV7-3 and TRBJ2-3, with D possibly matching TRBD1 (6 bases). The germline V gene encodes CDR1 SGHTA and CDR2 FQGTGA. V was clipped by 1 base and J by 11 bases, with 16 bases between them. The CDR3 extends over 14 amino acids. For the CDR3, the DNA is TGTGCCAGCAGCTTAAAGCCCCCAGGGGCTCAGCAGTATTTT. Protein sequence: CASSLKPPGAQQYF.

The chain is built from TRBV7-2 and TRBJ2-5, with D possibly matching TRBD2 (6 bases). V lost 6 bases and J lost 5, with 16 bases in between. Germline V gives CDR1 SGHTA, CDR2 FQGNSA. There are 14 residues in the CDR3. CDR3 residues: CASSLWRGGETQYF. CDR3 sequence (DNA): TGTGCCAGCAGTCTCTGGAGGGGCGGGGAGACCCAGTACTTC.

V usage is TRBV10-2 and J usage is TRBJ1-2, with TRBD1 as a possible D gene (5 bases). This CDR3 comprises 13 residues. Germline lookup yields CDR1 WSHSY and CDR2 SAAADI. V lost 2 bases, J lost 7 bases, and 11 bases lay in between. CDR3: CASSEGTNGGYTF. The CDR3 bases are TGCGCCAGCAGTGAGGGGACGAACGGTGGCTACACCTTC.

This rearrangement joins TRBV28 to TRBJ2-3, with a weak D call TRBD2 (7 bases). Trimming shortened V by 5 bases and J by 5 bases, and 17 bases separated the two germline ends. The CDR3 consists of 15 residues. Germline V gene lookup returns CDR1 MDHEN and CDR2 SYDVKM. DNA for the CDR3: TGTGCCAGCAGTGCGTCTCGGGGGGCGGGAGATACGCAGTATTTT. Its translation is CASSASRGAGDTQYF.

This sequence joins TRBV4-1 and TRBJ1-5; D not resolved. CDR3 size: 12 residues. Germline values: CDR1 MGHRA, CDR2 YSYEKL. V dropped 1 base and J dropped 7 bases, with 5 bases sitting between them. The CDR3 nucleotides read TGCGCCAGCAGCCAAGGCACGCAGCCCCAGCATTTT. Translated, it gives CASSQGTQPQHF.

The chain carries TRBV13 and TRBJ1-5; D uncertain. Germline V gene sequence: CDR1 PRHDT, CDR2 FYEKMQ (reference sequence). The CDR3 spans 15 residues. V was pared by 5 bases and J by 0 bases, with 11 bases between. The CDR3 spells CASSRRGYSNQPQHF. Here the CDR3 DNA reads TGTGCCAGCAGCCGACGGGGATATAGCAATCAGCCCCAGCATTTT.

This chain joins TRBV2 and TRBJ1-4, with 7 bases lining up with TRBD1. CDR3 length equals 14 residues. J was trimmed by 6 bases and V by 6 bases; bases with no gene match: 7. Germline-derived CDR1 and CDR2 are SNHLY and FYNNEI. The DNA of the CDR3 is TGTGCCAGCAGCCTTGACAGGGTGGATGAAAAACTGTTTTTT. Amino acid sequence: CASSLDRVDEKLFF.

This clone ranks as medium-sized. The chain combines TRBV5-4 with TRBJ2-4; D remains unclear. The CDR3 is 16 residues long. Per the germline V gene, CDR1 is SGHNT and CDR2 is YYREEE (reference sequence). V lost 2 bases and J 0 bases, leaving 12 bases between the germline ends. The CDR3 loop reads CASSFRADLAKNIQYF. DNA for the CDR3: TGTGCCAGCAGCTTTAGGGCTGACCTAGCCAAAAACATTCAGTACTTC.

The chain couples TRBV27 to TRBJ2-1; 7 bases are shared with TRBD1. After removal of 3 bases from V and 5 bases from J, the junction contained 4 bases not matched to a gene. The CDR3 totals 14 residues. The germline V gene encodes CDR1 MNHEY and CDR2 SMNVEV (reference sequence). The CDR3 DNA sequence: TGTGCCAGCAGTTTCTTACAGGGGAACAATGAGCAGTTCTTC. This gives the protein CASSFLQGNNEQFF.

This clone turned up a few times. CDR3 sequence reads: CASSEAVGLVGYTF. In DNA form, the CDR3 reads TGTGCCAGCAGTGAAGCGGTCGGGTTAGTAGGCTACACCTTC. This chain links TRBV2 with TRBJ1-2; D ambiguous. The germline V gene encodes CDR1 SNHLY and CDR2 FYNNEI. This CDR3 is built from 14 residues. The V end was cut by 0 bases, the J end by 8 bases, with 13 bases between. Full variable domain (rest looked up from reference TRBV2 and TRBJ1-2): EPEVTQTPSHQVTQMGQEVILRCVPISNHLYFYWYRQILGQKVEFLVSFYNNEISEKSEIFDDQFSVERPDGSNFTLKIRSTKLEDSAMYFCASSEAVGLVGYTFGSGTRLTVV.

The chain uses TRBV7-2 and TRBJ2-1; 11 nucleotides align to TRBD2. This CDR3 comprises 15 residues. The V gene end was trimmed by 3 bases and the J gene end by 10 bases; junction bases not matched to a gene: 8. Germline V CDR1 and CDR2: SGHTA, FQGNSA. The CDR3 protein is CASSFISGGALEQFF. In nucleotides, the CDR3 is TGTGCCAGCAGCTTCATTAGCGGGGGGGCCTTGGAGCAGTTCTTC.

The chain couples TRBV5-1 to TRBJ1-4; D is undetermined. Germline lookup yields CDR1 SGHRS and CDR2 YFSETQ. V was clipped by 4 bases and J by 4 bases, with 20 bases between them. CDR3 size: 17 residues. DNA of the CDR3: TGCGCCAGCAGCCCCCTCCAGAACGGACTAGGTAATGAAAAACTGTTTTTT. This gives the protein CASSPLQNGLGNEKLFF.

This clone has only a few counts. The chain links TRBV7-3 to TRBJ2-1; 7 bases fit TRBD1. V was pared by 5 bases and J by 13 bases, with 11 bases of the junction left unmatched. In germline, CDR1 is SGHTA, CDR2 FQGTGA. The CDR3 totals 13 residues. The CDR3 region is CASSLADGTEQFF. The CDR3 DNA reads TGTGCCAGCAGCCTCGCAGACGGGACAGAACAGTTCTTC.

This rearrangement joins TRBV10-3 to TRBJ1-4; no reliable D call. This CDR3 is built from 19 residues. Germline CDR1 reads ENHRY; CDR2 reads SYGVKD. Between the trimmed V and J ends, which lost 5 bases and 2 bases, there was a span of 24 bases. The CDR3 loop reads CAISSLEVVPDTTNEKLFF. CDR3 bases: TGTGCCATCAGTTCGCTGGAGGTTGTCCCCGACACTACTAATGAAAAACTGTTTTTT.

The genes are TRBV25-1 and TRBJ1-1, with unresolved D. V gave up 6 bases and J gave up 1 base, with 12 bases separating them. The CDR3 sequence is 14 residues long. Germline V gene data show CDR1 as MGHDK and CDR2 as SYGVNS. The CDR3 loop is CASRAFGGNTEAFF. In DNA, the CDR3 is TGTGCCAGCAGGGCTTTTGGAGGGAACACTGAAGCTTTCTTT.

The chain links TRBV27 to TRBJ2-2, with 7 bases lining up with TRBD1. There are 15 residues in the CDR3. The germline gives CDR1 MNHEY, CDR2 SMNVEV (reference sequence). V lost 2 bases to trimming and J lost 3 bases; unmatched junction nucleotides: 3. CDR3 sequence: CASSLRQGDTGELFF. The CDR3 nucleotides read TGTGCCAGCAGTTTAAGGCAGGGGGACACCGGGGAGCTGTTTTTT.

As concerns this clone: This may arise from a read error, as a much more abundant clone is one base away. The chain carries TRBV7-3 and TRBJ1-1; no firm D call. This CDR3 has 13 residues. Germline CDR1 SGHTA, CDR2 FQGTGA. Trimming stripped 2 bases from V and 1 base from J, with 5 bases between. The chain's CDR3 is CASSLGENTEAFF. The CDR3, as DNA: TGTGCCAGCAGCTTAGGGGAGAACACTGAAGCTTTCTTT.

This chain links TRBV19 with TRBJ2-2, with a tentative D call TRBD2 (5 bases). Per the germline V gene, CDR1 is LNHDA and CDR2 is SQIVND (reference sequence). CDR3 length: 15 residues. V lost 8 bases and J lost 4, with 17 bases in between. The CDR3 DNA reads as TGTGCCAGTTTCCACACGAGGGATCCCACCGGGGAGCTGTTTTTT. It specifies CASFHTRDPTGELFF.

The chain recombines TRBV7-9 with TRBJ2-1; D might be TRBD2 (5 bases). The germline gives CDR1 SEHNR, CDR2 FQNEAQ (reference sequence). This CDR3 spans 14 amino acids. V was clipped by 5 bases and J by 8 bases, with 16 bases between them. CDR3 nucleotides: TGTGCCAGCAGCCTCCGACAAGAGGGTTATGAGCAGTTCTTC. It codes for CASSLRQEGYEQFF.

The chain has TRBV7-3 and TRBJ2-1; 9 nucleotides align to TRBD2. The CDR3 totals 16 residues. With 5 bases clipped from V and 4 bases from J, the junction kept 9 bases outside the gene matches. CDR1 is SGHTA and CDR2 is FQGTGA in the germline V gene. CDR3 sequence: CASSLNSGGAYNEQFF. Written as DNA, the CDR3 is TGTGCCAGCAGCCTAAATAGCGGGGGCGCTTACAATGAGCAGTTCTTC.

This clone was counted ten times or more. This sequence joins TRBV20-1 and TRBJ2-2; D call uncertain. V was trimmed by 5 bases and J by 8 bases, leaving 9 bases between them. The germline V gene encodes CDR1 DFQATT and CDR2 SNEGSKA (reference sequence). CDR3 length equals 11 residues. The CDR3 reads CSAPLIGELFF. The CDR3 DNA reads as TGCAGTGCTCCTTTAATAGGGGAGCTGTTTTTT.

The chain combines TRBV2 with TRBJ2-7; the D gene is possibly TRBD2 (5 bases). The CDR3 spans 12 residues. Germline lookup yields CDR1 SNHLY and CDR2 FYNNEI. CDR3 sequence reads: CASSETLAYDSV. DNA for the CDR3: TGTGCCAGCAGTGAAACGCTAGCCTATGATTCTGTC.

This clone came up a few times. The chain employs TRBV28 and TRBJ1-3; D perhaps matches TRBD1 (6 bases). Germline CDR1 and CDR2: MDHEN and SYDVKM. This CDR3 is 14 amino acids long. V dropped 8 bases and J dropped 0 bases, with 11 bases sitting between them. The DNA for the CDR3 is TGTGCCAGCGAAGGACAGAGCTCTGGAAACACCATATATTTT. Amino acids: CASEGQSSGNTIYF. Using reference TRBV28 and TRBJ1-3 for the parts outside the CDR3, the full variable domain is DVKVTQSSRYLVKRTGEKVFLECVQDMDHENMFWYRQDPGLGLRLIYFSYDVKMKEKGDIPEGYSVSREKKERFSLILESASTNQTSMYLCASEGQSSGNTIYFGEGSWLTVV.

The chain carries TRBV28 and TRBJ2-1; 7 bases match TRBD1. V gave up 3 bases and J gave up 7 bases; unmatched junction bases: 12. From germline, CDR1 is MDHEN and CDR2 SYDVKM. CDR3 size: 16 residues. CDR3 in amino acids: CASSFPDRIWENEQFF. The CDR3 DNA reads as TGTGCCAGCAGTTTTCCGGACAGGATATGGGAAAATGAGCAGTTCTTC.

The V gene is TRBV9, the J gene TRBJ1-1; TRBD1 matches at 7 bases. The junction had 5 bases not matched to a gene; V was cut back by 3 bases and J by 0 bases. The CDR3 sequence is 15 residues long. Germline loops: CDR1 SGDLS, CDR2 YYNGEE. Written as DNA, the CDR3 is TGTGCCAGCAGCGGGACAGGAACCGTGAACACTGAAGCTTTCTTT. This codes for CASSGTGTVNTEAFF.

This chain connects TRBV4-3 to TRBJ2-2; D is unresolved. V shed 3 bases and J shed 4 bases, with 9 bases lying between them. The germline V gene encodes CDR1 LGHNA and CDR2 YSLEER. The CDR3 sequence is 14 residues long. Here the CDR3 reads CASSHGTSTGELFF. CDR3 bases: TGCGCCAGCAGCCATGGCACATCCACCGGGGAGCTGTTTTTT.

The V and J genes are TRBV4-1 and TRBJ2-7, with a weak D call TRBD2 (5 bases). The V gene's germline CDR1 is MGHRA and CDR2 YSYEKL. V was clipped by 0 bases and J by 6 bases, with 12 bases between them. The CDR3 is 14 residues long. This CDR3 reads CASSQDGGLGEQYF. The DNA of the CDR3 is TGCGCCAGCAGCCAAGATGGCGGACTCGGCGAGCAGTACTTC.

The J gene is TRBJ2-5, the V gene TRBV25-1; 7 bases are a match to TRBD2. Trimming cost V 3 bases and J 3 bases; bases outside gene matches: 1. Germline V CDR1 and CDR2: MGHDK, SYGVNS. This CDR3 has 13 residues. The CDR3 spells CASSEGGKETQYF. In nucleotides, the CDR3 is TGTGCCAGCAGTGAGGGAGGGAAAGAGACCCAGTACTTC.

The chain employs TRBV5-4 and TRBJ2-7; no reliable D call. This CDR3 region has 15 residues. The germline V gene has CDR1 SGHNT and CDR2 YYREEE (reference sequence). V was shortened by 0 bases and J by 0 bases, with 10 bases between the two germline ends. CDR3 DNA sequence: TGTGCCAGCAGCTTGGATGCCGGAAGCTCCTACGAGCAGTACTTC. It yields the protein CASSLDAGSSYEQYF.